This TCR beta chain was identified in a study of blood T cell repertoires in COVID-19. Source study methods: Amplification with reference gene primers provided the estimates of nucleated cell counts. TCRdb keeps only in-frame clones here, not all; method: immunoSEQ multiplex PCR. The D gene and trimming were derived from the DNA, and the V and J assignments and clone size from that table. The sample lists around 430,000 clones, around 87% seen once, with roughly 10% in the top ten. The CDR3 runs 17 residues. CDR1 GTSNPN and CDR2 SVGIG come from the germline V gene (reference sequence). The V gene end was trimmed by 3 bases and the J gene end by 4 bases; junction bases not matched to a gene: 13. Recovery meant two consecutive negative NP/OP PCR tests, professional clearance, or resolved symptoms.

The chain links TRBV30 to TRBJ1-4; 8 bases align to TRBD1. Sequencing was done on a sample of PBMCs or T cells enriched from blood (not recorded which). The TCR comes from a woman between 45 and 65 years old who had recovered from COVID-19. CDR3 coding DNA: TGTGCCTGGAGACCGCCCCGGACAGGGAGCCGTAATGAAAAACTGTTTTTT. This sequence encodes CAWRPPRTGSRNEKLFF.